This TCR beta chain stems from a study of blood T cell repertoires in COVID-19. Across the whole study: The United States, Italy and Spain supplied acute and convalescent COVID-19 samples.

The V gene lost 5 bases and the J gene lost 6 bases, with 19 bases spanning the gap. The germline gives CDR1 SEHNR, CDR2 FQNEAQ (reference sequence). The CDR3 is 15 residues long. Measured with immunoSEQ multiplex PCR; TCRdb has only the in-frame clones, and not every one. The sample lists fewer than 200,000 clones; roughly 81% were seen once. What was sequenced was peripheral blood. The clonotype comes from a woman aged 55 to 70 with COVID-19, enrolled during active disease. The rearrangement joins TRBV7-9 to TRBJ1-1; a possible D gene is TRBD1 (5 bases). CDR3 coding DNA: TGTGCCAGCAGCCGCGGGACCACCCCTGGGGCTGAAGCTTTCTTT. Its translation: CASSRGTTPGAEAFF.